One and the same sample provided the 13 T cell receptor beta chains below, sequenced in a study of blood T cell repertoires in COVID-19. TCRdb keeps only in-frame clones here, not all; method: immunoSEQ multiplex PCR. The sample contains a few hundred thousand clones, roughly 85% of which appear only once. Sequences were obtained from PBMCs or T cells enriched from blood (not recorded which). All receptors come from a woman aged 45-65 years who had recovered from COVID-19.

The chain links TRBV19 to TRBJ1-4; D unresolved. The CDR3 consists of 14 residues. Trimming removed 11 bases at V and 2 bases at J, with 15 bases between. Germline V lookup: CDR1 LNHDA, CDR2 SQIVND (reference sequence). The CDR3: CAVESRGTNEKLFF. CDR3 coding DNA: TGTGCCGTCGAGAGCCGAGGGACTAATGAAAAACTGTTTTTT.

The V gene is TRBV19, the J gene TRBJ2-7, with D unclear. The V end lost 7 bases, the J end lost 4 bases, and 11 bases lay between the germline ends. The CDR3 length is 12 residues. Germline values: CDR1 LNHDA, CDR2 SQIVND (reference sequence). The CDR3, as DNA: TGTGCCAGTACGGGTGGTAGATACGAGCAGTACTTC. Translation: CASTGGRYEQYF.

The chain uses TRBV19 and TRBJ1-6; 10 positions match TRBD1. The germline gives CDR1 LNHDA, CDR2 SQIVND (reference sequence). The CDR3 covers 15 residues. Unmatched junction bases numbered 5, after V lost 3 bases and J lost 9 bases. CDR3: CASSIWTGGGSPLHF. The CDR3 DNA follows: TGTGCCAGTAGTATCTGGACAGGGGGAGGTTCACCCCTCCACTTT.

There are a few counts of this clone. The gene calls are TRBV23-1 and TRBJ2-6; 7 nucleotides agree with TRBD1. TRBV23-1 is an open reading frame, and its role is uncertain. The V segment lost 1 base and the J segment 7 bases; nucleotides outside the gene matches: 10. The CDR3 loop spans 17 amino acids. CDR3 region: CASSQWRQGLGANVLTF. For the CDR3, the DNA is TGCGCCAGCAGTCAATGGCGACAGGGTTTAGGTGCCAACGTCCTGACTTTC.

The chain's CDR3 is CSASGSGFERASYNEQFF. The CDR3 DNA reads as TGCAGTGCTAGTGGCTCGGGGTTCGAGCGGGCCTCCTACAATGAGCAGTTCTTC. V usage is TRBV20-1 and J usage is TRBJ2-1, with a weak D call TRBD2 (6 bases). Germline V CDR1 and CDR2: DFQATT, SNEGSKA (reference sequence). This CDR3 comprises 18 residues. V lost 3 bases and J lost 0, with 21 bases in between.

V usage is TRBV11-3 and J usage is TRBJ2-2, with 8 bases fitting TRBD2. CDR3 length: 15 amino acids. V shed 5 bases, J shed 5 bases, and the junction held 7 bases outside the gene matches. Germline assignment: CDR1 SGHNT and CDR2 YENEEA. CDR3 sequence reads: CASSRGLGSTGELFF. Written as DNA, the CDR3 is TGTGCCAGCAGCCGGGGACTAGGGAGTACCGGGGAGCTGTTTTTT.

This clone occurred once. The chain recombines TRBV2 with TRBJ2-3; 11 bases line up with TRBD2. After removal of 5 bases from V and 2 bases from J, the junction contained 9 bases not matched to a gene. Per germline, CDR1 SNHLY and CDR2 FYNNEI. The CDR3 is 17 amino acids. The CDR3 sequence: CASSLAGGQAVTDTQYF. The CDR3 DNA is TGTGCCAGCAGTCTAGCGGGAGGACAAGCTGTCACAGATACGCAGTATTTT.

The CDR3 loop is CASSYAGNGTPYF. The CDR3 bases are TGTGCCAGCAGTTACGCCGGTAACGGGACACCGTACTTC. The rearrangement joins TRBV28 to TRBJ2-5; TRBD1 is a possible D gene (6 bases). Germline CDR1 and CDR2: MDHEN and SYDVKM. Trimming removed 4 bases from V and 13 bases from J, with 19 bases in between. The CDR3 contains 13 residues. The whole variable domain, filled in from reference TRBV28 and TRBJ2-5, reads DVKVTQSSRYLVKRTGEKVFLECVQDMDHENMFWYRQDPGLGLRLIYFSYDVKMKEKGDIPEGYSVSREKKERFSLILESASTNQTSMYLCASSYAGNGTPYFGPGTRLLVL.

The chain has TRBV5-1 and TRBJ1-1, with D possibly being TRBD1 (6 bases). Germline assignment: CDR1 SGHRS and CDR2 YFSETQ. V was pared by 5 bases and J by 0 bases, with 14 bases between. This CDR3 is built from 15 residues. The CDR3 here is CASRRDGQMNTEAFF. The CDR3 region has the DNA TGCGCCAGCAGGCGTGACGGACAGATGAACACTGAAGCTTTCTTT.

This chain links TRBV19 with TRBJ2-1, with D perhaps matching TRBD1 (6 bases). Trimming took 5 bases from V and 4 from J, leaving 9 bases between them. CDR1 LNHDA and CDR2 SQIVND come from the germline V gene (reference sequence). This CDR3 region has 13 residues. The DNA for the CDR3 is TGTGCCAGTAGTTCAGGACAGTACAATGAGCAGTTCTTC. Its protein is CASSSGQYNEQFF.

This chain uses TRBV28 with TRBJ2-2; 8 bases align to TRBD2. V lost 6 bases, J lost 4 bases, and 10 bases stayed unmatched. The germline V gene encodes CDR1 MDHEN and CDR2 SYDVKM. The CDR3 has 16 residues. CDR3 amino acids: CASSVVAGRGTGELFF. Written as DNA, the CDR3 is TGTGCCAGCAGCGTTGTAGCGGGAAGGGGCACCGGGGAGCTGTTTTTT.

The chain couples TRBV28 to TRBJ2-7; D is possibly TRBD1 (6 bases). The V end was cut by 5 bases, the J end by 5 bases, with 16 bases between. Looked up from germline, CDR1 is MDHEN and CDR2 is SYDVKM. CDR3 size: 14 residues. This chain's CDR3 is CASSVDLRGNEQYF. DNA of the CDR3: TGTGCCAGCAGTGTTGACCTCAGGGGAAACGAGCAGTACTTC.

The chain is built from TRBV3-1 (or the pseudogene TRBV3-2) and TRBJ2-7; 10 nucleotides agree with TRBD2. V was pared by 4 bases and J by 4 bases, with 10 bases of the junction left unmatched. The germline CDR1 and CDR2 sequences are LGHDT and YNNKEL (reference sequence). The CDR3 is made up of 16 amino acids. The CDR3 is CASSRRFTSGVYEQYF. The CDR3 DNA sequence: TGTGCCAGCAGCCGACGTTTTACTAGCGGGGTTTACGAGCAGTACTTC.